A single sample gave rise to the 10 T cell receptor beta chains below, sequenced in a study of brain metastases from non-small cell lung cancer. The data were produced by immunoSEQ multiplex PCR, yet TCRdb's version contains in-frame clones alone and is incomplete. The sample yields 15,000 or so clones, about four fifths seen once. The specimen sequenced was primary lung tumor tissue. The receptors were gathered from a donor aged 40 or older with non-small cell lung cancer.

V gene TRBV27 combines with J gene TRBJ2-3, with TRBD1 matching over 9 bases. Germline CDR1 reads MNHEY; CDR2 reads SMNVEV (reference sequence). V trimming: 5 bases; J trimming: 6 bases; junction bases outside the gene matches: 12. The CDR3 length is 16 residues. The CDR3 coding sequence is TGTGCCAGCAGTACGGCCGGACAGGGGATTGACGATACGCAGTATTTT. This encodes CASSTAGQGIDDTQYF.

To note about this clone: The junction departs from the called germline gene at one end, perhaps through a read error. CDR3 in amino acids: CANSPGLAGGLTDTQYF. CDR3 in DNA: TGCGCCAACAGCCCTGGACTAGCGGGGGGGCTTACAGATACGCAGTATTTT. The rearrangement links TRBV5-1 to TRBJ2-3, with TRBD2 matching over 15 bases. CDR1 is SGHRS and CDR2 is YFSETQ in the germline V gene. The CDR3 loop spans 17 amino acids.

This clone qualifies as medium-sized. V usage is TRBV2 and J usage is TRBJ1-5; D unresolved. The V end was cut by 4 bases, the J end by 0 bases, with 7 bases between. The CDR3 consists of 14 residues. Per the germline V gene, CDR1 is SNHLY and CDR2 is FYNNEI. The CDR3 protein is CASSGAFSNQPQHF. CDR3 DNA sequence: TGTGCCAGCAGTGGGGCATTTAGCAATCAGCCCCAGCATTTT.

This rearrangement joins TRBV7-9 to TRBJ1-2; D is unclear. The germline V and J ends were trimmed by 3 bases and 4 bases, with 6 bases remaining between them. The CDR3 runs to 12 residues. Germline CDR1 reads SEHNR; CDR2 reads FQNEAQ (reference sequence). The CDR3 sequence is CASSFAGYGYTF. The CDR3 DNA reads as TGTGCCAGCAGCTTCGCCGGCTATGGCTACACCTTC.

A few counts support this clone. V is TRBV3-1 (or the pseudogene TRBV3-2) and J is TRBJ1-2; 7 positions match TRBD1. J was trimmed by 8 bases and V by 5 bases; bases with no gene match: 5. CDR1 LGHDT and CDR2 YNNKEL come from the germline V gene (reference sequence). The CDR3 runs to 12 residues. The CDR3 DNA reads as TGTGCCAGCAGCTTTCGACAGGGCGGCTACACCTTC. It codes for CASSFRQGGYTF.

Remarks on this clone: A much bigger clone sits one base away, suggesting this may be a read error. Other DNA sequences within the sample encode an identical CDR3. The chain uses TRBV6-1 and TRBJ1-1; TRBD1 matches at 7 bases. Trimming removed 2 bases from V and 5 bases from J; junction bases left unmatched: 8. This CDR3 contains 15 residues. Per the germline V gene, CDR1 is MNHNS and CDR2 is SASEGT. CDR3 bases: TGTGCCAGCAGTGAACCTAACAGGGGAAGAACTGAAGCTTTCTTT. It yields the protein CASSEPNRGRTEAFF.

The chain has TRBV7-2 and TRBJ1-6; 9 bases are shared with TRBD1. Germline V gene lookup returns CDR1 SGHTA and CDR2 FQGNSA. The ends lost 5 bases at V and 7 bases at J; junction bases unmatched: 3. This CDR3 spans 14 amino acids. CDR3 nucleotide sequence: TGTGCCAGCAGCCCGACAGGGGGAAATTCACCCCTCCACTTT. This codes for CASSPTGGNSPLHF.

For this clone: Other DNA sequences of this sample code for an identical CDR3. The CDR3 spells CATSRGVAGIDSPLHF. The CDR3 DNA follows: TGTGCCACCAGCAGAGGTGTCGCAGGGATCGATTCACCCCTCCACTTT. The gene calls are TRBV15 and TRBJ1-6; possible D gene TRBD1, 5 bases. With 1 base removed from V and 8 bases from J, the gap between germline ends came to 15 bases. The CDR3 is 16 amino acids. CDR1 is LNHNV, CDR2 YYDKDF, per germline (reference sequence).

In its sample, this clone was seen once. The genes are TRBV15 and TRBJ1-5; D might be TRBD1 (6 bases). This CDR3 spans 14 amino acids. Germline V gene sequence: CDR1 LNHNV, CDR2 YYDKDF (reference sequence). Trimming took 8 bases from V and 3 from J, leaving 14 bases between them. The CDR3 here is CATEEGVDNQPQHF. The CDR3 DNA follows: TGTGCCACCGAAGAGGGGGTAGACAATCAGCCCCAGCATTTT.

This clone has only one observation. CDR3 nucleotides: TGTGCCAGTAGTACCCGGACGTGGGCGAACACTGAAGCTTTCTTT. Translating it yields CASSTRTWANTEAFF. This sequence joins TRBV19 and TRBJ1-1, with no clear D. V was trimmed by 4 bases and J by 1 base, leaving 13 bases between them. This CDR3 contains 15 residues. Germline CDR1 reads LNHDA; CDR2 reads SQIVND (reference sequence).